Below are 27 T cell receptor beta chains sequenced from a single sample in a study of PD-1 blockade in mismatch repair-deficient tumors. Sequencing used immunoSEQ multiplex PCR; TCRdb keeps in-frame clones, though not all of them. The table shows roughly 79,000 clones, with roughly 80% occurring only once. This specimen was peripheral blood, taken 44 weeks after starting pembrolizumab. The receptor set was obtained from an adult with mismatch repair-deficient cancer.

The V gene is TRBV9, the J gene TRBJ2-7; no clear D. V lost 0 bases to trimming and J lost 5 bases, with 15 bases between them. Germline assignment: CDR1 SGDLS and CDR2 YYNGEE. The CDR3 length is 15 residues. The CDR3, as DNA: TGTGCCAGCAGCGTAGATGCAAGACCCCTTGACGAGCAGTACTTC. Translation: CASSVDARPLDEQYF.

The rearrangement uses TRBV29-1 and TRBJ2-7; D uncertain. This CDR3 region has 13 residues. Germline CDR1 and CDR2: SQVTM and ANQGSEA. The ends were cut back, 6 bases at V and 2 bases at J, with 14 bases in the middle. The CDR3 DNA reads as TGCAGCGTAAAGGGTAGGGTGACCTACGAGCAGTACTTC. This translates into CSVKGRVTYEQYF.

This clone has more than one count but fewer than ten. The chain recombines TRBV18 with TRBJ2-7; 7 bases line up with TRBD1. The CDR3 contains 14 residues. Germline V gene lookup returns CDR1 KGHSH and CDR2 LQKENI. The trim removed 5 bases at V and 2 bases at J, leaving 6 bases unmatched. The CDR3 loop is CASSSGQDPYEQYF. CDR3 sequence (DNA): TGTGCCAGCTCAAGCGGACAGGACCCCTACGAGCAGTACTTC. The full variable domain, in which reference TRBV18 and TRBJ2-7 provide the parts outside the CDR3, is NAGVMQNPRHLVRRRGQEARLRCSPMKGHSHVYWYRQLPEEGLKFMVYLQKENIIDESGMPKERFSAEFPKEGPSILRIQQVVRGDSAAYFCASSSGQDPYEQYFGPGTRLTVT.

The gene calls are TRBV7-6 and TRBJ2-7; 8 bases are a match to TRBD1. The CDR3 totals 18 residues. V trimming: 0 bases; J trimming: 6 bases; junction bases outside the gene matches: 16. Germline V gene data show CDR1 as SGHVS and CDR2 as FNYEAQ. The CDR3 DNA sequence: TGTGCCAGCAGCTTAGCTTCTCTTGGGACAGGTCGGTTAAGCGAGCAGTACTTC. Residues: CASSLASLGTGRLSEQYF.

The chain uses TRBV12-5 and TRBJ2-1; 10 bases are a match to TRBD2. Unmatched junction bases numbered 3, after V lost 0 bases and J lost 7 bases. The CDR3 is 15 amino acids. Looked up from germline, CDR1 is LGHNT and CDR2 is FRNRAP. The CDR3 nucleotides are TGTGCTAGTGGTTTGGTACTAGCGGGATGGAATGAGCAGTTCTTC. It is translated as CASGLVLAGWNEQFF.

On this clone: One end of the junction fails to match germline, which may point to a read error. CDR3: CASNLDTSGSIEQFF. In DNA, the CDR3 is TGCGCCAGCAACTTGGACACTAGCGGGAGTATTGAGCAGTTCTTC. The rearrangement links TRBV5-1 to TRBJ2-1; 11 bases are a match to TRBD2. In germline, CDR1 is SGHRS, CDR2 YFSETQ. This CDR3 has 15 residues.

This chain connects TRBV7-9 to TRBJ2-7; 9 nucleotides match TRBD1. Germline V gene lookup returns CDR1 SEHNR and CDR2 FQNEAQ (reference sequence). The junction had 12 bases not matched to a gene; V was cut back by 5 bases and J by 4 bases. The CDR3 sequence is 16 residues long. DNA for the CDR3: TGTGCCAGCAGCACCGGGACAGGGTTTATTGGTTACGAGCAGTACTTC. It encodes CASSTGTGFIGYEQYF.

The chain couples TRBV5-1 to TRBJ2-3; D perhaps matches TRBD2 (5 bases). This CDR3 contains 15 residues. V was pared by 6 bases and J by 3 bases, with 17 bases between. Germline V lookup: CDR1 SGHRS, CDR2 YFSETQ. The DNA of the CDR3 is TGCGCCAGCACCCTGGATGGGAGTGGTACAGATACGCAGTATTTT. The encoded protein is CASTLDGSGTDTQYF.

The CDR3 protein is CAWSVRRLAGNEQFF. The CDR3 nucleotides read TGTGCCTGGAGTGTACGGCGACTAGCGGGTAATGAGCAGTTCTTC. The chain carries TRBV30 and TRBJ2-1, with 10 nucleotides matching TRBD2. CDR3 length: 15 amino acids. In germline, CDR1 is GTSNPN, CDR2 SVGIG (reference sequence). The V segment lost 0 bases and the J segment 7 bases; nucleotides outside the gene matches: 6.

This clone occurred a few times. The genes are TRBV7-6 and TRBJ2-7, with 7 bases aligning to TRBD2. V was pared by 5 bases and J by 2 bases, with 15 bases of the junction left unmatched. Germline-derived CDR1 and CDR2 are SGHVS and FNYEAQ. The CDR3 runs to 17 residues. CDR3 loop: CASSQRVAGEIAYEQYF. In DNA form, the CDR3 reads TGTGCCAGCAGCCAAAGGGTAGCGGGCGAGATCGCCTACGAGCAGTACTTC.

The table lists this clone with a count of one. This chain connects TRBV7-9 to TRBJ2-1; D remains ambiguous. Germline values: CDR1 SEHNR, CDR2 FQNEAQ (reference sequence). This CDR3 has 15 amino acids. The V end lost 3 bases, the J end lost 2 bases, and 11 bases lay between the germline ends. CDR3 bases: TGTGCCAGCAGCTTCAGAATAGACCCCTACAATGAGCAGTTCTTC. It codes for CASSFRIDPYNEQFF.

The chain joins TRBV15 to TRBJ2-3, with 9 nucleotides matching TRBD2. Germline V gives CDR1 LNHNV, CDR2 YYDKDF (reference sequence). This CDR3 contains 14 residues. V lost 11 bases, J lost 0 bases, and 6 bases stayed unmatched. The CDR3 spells CAAKTSGSTDTQYF. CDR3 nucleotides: TGTGCCGCGAAAACTAGCGGGAGCACAGATACGCAGTATTTT.

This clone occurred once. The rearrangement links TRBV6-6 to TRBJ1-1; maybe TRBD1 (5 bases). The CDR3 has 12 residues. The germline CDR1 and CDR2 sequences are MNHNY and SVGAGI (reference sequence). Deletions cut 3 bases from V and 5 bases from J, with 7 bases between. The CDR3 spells CASSYGATEAFF. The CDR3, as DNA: TGTGCCAGCAGTTATGGGGCTACTGAAGCTTTCTTT.

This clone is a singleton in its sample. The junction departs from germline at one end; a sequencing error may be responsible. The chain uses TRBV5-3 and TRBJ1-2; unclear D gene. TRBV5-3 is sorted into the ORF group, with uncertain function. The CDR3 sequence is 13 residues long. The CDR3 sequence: CASSLSLLDGYTF. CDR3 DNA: TGTGCCAGCAGCTTGAGCTTACTCGATGGCTACACCTTC.

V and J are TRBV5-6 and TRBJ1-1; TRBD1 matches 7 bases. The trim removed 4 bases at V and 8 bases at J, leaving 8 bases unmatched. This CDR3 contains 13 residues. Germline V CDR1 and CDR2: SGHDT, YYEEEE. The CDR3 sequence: CASSRTGNIEAFF. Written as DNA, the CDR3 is TGTGCCAGCAGCCGGACAGGAAACATCGAAGCTTTCTTT.

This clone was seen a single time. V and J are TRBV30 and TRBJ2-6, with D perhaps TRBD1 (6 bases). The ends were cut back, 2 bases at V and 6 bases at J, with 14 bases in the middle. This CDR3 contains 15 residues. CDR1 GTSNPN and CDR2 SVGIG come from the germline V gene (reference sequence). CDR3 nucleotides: TGTGCCTGGAGTTTGCAGGGGATATCGGCCAACGTCCTGACTTTC. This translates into CAWSLQGISANVLTF.

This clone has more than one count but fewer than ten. The CDR3 region has the DNA TGTGCCAGCAGCTTAGAGACGGGACCGTCCTACGAGCAGTACTTC. Translated: CASSLETGPSYEQYF. This rearrangement joins TRBV7-6 to TRBJ2-7; D possibly uses TRBD1 or TRBD2 (5 bases each). Looked up from germline, CDR1 is SGHVS and CDR2 is FNYEAQ. The length of the CDR3 is 15 residues. V was clipped by 1 base and J by 1 base, with 11 bases between them.

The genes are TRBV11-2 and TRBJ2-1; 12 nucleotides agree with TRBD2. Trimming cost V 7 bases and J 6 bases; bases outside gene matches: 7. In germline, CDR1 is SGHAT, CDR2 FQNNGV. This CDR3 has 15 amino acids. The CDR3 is CASNPTSGRPNEQFF. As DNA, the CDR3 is TGTGCCAGCAATCCTACTAGCGGGAGGCCCAATGAGCAGTTCTTC. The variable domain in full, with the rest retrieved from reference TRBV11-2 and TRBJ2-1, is EAGVAQSPRYKIIEKRQSVAFWCNPISGHATLYWYQQILGQGPKLLIQFQNNGVVDDSQLPKDRFSAERLKGVDSTLKIQPAKLEDSAVYLCASNPTSGRPNEQFFGPGTRLTVL.

The CDR3 DNA follows: TGTGCCAGCAGCTTAGGTCCGGGACAGGGCTCCTATGGCTACACCTTC. Its protein is CASSLGPGQGSYGYTF. The rearrangement uses TRBV7-9 and TRBJ1-2; 9 positions agree with TRBD1. The CDR3 length is 16 residues. Losses at the gene ends were 1 base for V and 4 bases for J; bases not matched to a gene: 7. Germline lookup yields CDR1 SEHNR and CDR2 FQNEAQ (reference sequence).

Here the CDR3 reads CASSSLEGLAPTVEQFF. The CDR3 DNA sequence: TGTGCCAGCAGCTCTCTGGAAGGACTAGCCCCTACAGTTGAGCAGTTCTTC. This chain joins TRBV7-6 and TRBJ2-1; 8 bases map to TRBD2. CDR3 size: 17 residues. V shed 4 bases and J 9 bases; nucleotides not matched to a gene: 17. Germline-derived CDR1 and CDR2 are SGHVS and FNYEAQ.

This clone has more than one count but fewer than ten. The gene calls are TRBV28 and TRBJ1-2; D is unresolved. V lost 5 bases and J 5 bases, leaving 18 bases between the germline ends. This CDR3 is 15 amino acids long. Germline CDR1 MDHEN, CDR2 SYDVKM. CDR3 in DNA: TGTGCCAGCAGTGGGCCCTCTTTAGGATTATATGGCTACACCTTC. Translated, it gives CASSGPSLGLYGYTF.

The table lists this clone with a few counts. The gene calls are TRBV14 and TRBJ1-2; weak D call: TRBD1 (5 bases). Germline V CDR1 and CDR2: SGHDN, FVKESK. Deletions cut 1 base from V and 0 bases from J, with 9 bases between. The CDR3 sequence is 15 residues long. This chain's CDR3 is CASSQVTTANYGYTF. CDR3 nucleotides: TGTGCCAGCAGCCAAGTTACGACAGCTAACTATGGCTACACCTTC.

CDR3 region: CASSLLAGGSGELFF. The DNA for the CDR3 is TGTGCCAGCAGTTTACTAGCGGGAGGATCCGGGGAGCTGTTTTTT. The chain joins TRBV28 to TRBJ2-2; 11 positions agree with TRBD2. Germline V gene sequence: CDR1 MDHEN, CDR2 SYDVKM. V lost 2 bases, J lost 6 bases, and 2 bases stayed unmatched. This CDR3 is 15 amino acids long. Drawing the rest from reference TRBV28 and TRBJ2-2, the complete variable domain is DVKVTQSSRYLVKRTGEKVFLECVQDMDHENMFWYRQDPGLGLRLIYFSYDVKMKEKGDIPEGYSVSREKKERFSLILESASTNQTSMYLCASSLLAGGSGELFFGEGSRLTVL.

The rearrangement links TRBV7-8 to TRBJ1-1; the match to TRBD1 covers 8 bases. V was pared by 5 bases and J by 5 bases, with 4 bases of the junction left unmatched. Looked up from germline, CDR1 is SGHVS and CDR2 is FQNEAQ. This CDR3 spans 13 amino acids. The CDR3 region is CASSARQGTEAFF. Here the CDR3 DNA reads TGTGCCAGCAGCGCCCGACAGGGGACTGAAGCTTTCTTT. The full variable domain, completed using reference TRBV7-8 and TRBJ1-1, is GAGVSQSPRYKVAKRGQDVALRCDPISGHVSLFWYQQALGQGPEFLTYFQNEAQLDKSGLPSDRFFAERPEGSVSTLKIQRTQQEDSAVYLCASSARQGTEAFFGQGTRLTVV.

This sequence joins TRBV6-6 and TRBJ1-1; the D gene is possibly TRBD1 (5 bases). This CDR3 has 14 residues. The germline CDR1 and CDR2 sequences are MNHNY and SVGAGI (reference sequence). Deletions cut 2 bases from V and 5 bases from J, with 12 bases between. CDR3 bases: TGTGCCAGCAGTTACGACCCAGGGTCGACTGAAGCTTTCTTT. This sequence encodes CASSYDPGSTEAFF.

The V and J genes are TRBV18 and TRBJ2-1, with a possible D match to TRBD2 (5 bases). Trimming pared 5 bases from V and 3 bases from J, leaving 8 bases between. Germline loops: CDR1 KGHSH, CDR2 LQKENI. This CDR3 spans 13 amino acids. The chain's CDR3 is CASSSGLYNEQFF. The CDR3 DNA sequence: TGTGCCAGCTCATCCGGACTCTACAATGAGCAGTTCTTC.

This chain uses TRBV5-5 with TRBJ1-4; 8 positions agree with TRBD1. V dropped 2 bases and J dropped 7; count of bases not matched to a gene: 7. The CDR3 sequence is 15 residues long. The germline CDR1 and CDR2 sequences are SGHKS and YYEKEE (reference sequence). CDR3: CASSFFGQGGEKLFF. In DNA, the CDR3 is TGTGCCAGCAGCTTTTTCGGACAGGGCGGTGAAAAACTGTTTTTT.